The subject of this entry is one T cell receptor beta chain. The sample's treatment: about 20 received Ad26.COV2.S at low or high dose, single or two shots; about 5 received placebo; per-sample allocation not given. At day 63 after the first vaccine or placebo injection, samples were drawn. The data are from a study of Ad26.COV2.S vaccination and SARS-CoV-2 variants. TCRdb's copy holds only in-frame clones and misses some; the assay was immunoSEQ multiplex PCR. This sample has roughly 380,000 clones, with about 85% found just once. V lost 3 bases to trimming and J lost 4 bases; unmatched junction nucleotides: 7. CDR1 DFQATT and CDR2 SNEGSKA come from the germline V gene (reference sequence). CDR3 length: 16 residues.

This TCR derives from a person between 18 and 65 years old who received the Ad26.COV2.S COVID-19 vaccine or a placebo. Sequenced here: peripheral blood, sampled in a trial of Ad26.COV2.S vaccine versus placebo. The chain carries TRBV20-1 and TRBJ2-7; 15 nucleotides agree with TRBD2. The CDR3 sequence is CSASSLGLAGGYEQYF. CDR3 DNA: TGCAGTGCTAGTTCCCTCGGACTAGCGGGGGGGTACGAGCAGTACTTC.